This TCR beta chain emerged from a study of technical replicates of blood from a few donors. Germline V gives CDR1 SNHLY, CDR2 FYNNEI. Deletions cut 3 bases from V and 7 bases from J, with 7 bases between. The CDR3 spans 12 residues. Measured with immunoSEQ multiplex PCR; TCRdb has only the in-frame clones, and not every one. The sample lists just under 45,000 clones, around 96% seen once, with about 0.4% in the top ten. The chain combines TRBV2 with TRBJ2-1, with a tentative D call TRBD2 (6 bases). This receptor was identified in a human donor in good health. Sequenced input: T cells isolated from PBMCs. The CDR3 region is CASSDAGNEQFF. The CDR3 DNA follows: TGTGCCAGCAGTGATGCGGGAAATGAGCAGTTCTTC.